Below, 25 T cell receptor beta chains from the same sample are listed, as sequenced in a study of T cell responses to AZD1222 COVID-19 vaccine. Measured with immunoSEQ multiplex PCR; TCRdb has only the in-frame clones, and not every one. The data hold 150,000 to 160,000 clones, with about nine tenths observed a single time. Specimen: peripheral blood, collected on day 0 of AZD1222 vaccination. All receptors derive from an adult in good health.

The CDR3 DNA reads TGCGCCAGCAGCCCCTGGATGGGGAACACTGAAGCTTTCTTT. It encodes CASSPWMGNTEAFF. J is TRBJ1-1 and V is TRBV5-1; D is undetermined. V was clipped by 4 bases and J by 1 base, with 11 bases between them. This CDR3 comprises 14 residues. CDR1 is SGHRS, CDR2 YFSETQ, per germline.

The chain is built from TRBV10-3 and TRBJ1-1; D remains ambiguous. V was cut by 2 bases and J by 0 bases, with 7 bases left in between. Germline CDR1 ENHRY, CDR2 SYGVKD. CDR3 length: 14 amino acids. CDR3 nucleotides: TGTGCCATCAGTGAGCTGGGGATGAACACTGAAGCTTTCTTT. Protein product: CAISELGMNTEAFF.

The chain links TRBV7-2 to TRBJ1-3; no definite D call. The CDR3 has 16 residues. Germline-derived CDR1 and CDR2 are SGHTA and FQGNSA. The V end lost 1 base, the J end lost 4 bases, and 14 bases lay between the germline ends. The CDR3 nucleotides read TGTGCCAGCAGCTTAGACCCCGATTCGGTCGGAAACACCATATATTTT. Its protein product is CASSLDPDSVGNTIYF.

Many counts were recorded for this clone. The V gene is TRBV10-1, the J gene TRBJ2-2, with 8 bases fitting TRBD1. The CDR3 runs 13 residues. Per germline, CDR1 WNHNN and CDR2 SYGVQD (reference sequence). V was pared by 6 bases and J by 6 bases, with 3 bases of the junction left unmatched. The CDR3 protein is CASRDREAGELFF. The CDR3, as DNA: TGCGCCAGCAGGGACAGGGAAGCCGGGGAGCTGTTTTTT.

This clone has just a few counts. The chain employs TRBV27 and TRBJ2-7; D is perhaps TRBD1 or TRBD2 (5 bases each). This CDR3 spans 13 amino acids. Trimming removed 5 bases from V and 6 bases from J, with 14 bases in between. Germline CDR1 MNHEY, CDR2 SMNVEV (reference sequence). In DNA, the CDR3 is TGTGCCAGCAGTACGGGACCCAAAGGCGAGCAGTACTTC. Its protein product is CASSTGPKGEQYF.

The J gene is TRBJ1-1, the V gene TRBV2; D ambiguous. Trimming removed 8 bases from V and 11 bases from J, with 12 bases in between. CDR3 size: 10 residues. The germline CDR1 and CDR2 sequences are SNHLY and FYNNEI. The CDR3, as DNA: TGTGCCAGCGGAGCTCCGGTGGCTTTCTTT. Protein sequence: CASGAPVAFF. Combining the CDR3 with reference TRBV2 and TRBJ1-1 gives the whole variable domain EPEVTQTPSHQVTQMGQEVILRCVPISNHLYFYWYRQILGQKVEFLVSFYNNEISEKSEIFDDQFSVERPDGSNFTLKIRSTKLEDSAMYFCASGAPVAFFGQGTRLTVV.

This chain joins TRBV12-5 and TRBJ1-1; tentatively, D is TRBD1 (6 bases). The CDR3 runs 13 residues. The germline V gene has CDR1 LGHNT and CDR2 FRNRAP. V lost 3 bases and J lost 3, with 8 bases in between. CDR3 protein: CASGFRGDTEAFF. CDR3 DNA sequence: TGTGCTAGTGGTTTTAGGGGGGACACTGAAGCTTTCTTT.

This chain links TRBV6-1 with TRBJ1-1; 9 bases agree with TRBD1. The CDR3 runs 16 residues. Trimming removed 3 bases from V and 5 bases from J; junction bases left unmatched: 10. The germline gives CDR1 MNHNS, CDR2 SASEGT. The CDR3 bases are TGTGCCAGCAGTGACCAAGGGACAGGGATGAGAACTGAAGCTTTCTTT. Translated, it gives CASSDQGTGMRTEAFF.

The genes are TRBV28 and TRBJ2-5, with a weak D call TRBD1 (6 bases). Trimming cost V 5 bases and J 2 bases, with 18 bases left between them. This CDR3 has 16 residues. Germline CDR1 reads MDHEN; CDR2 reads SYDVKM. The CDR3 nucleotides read TGTGCCAGCAGTGGTACAGGGCCAGGTCGGCAAGAGACCCAGTACTTC. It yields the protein CASSGTGPGRQETQYF.

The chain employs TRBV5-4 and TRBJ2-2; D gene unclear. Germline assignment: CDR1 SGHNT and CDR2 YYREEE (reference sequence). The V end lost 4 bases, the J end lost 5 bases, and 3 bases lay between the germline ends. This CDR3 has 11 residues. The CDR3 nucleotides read TGTGCCAGCAGCGTTACCGGGGAGCTGTTTTTT. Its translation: CASSVTGELFF.

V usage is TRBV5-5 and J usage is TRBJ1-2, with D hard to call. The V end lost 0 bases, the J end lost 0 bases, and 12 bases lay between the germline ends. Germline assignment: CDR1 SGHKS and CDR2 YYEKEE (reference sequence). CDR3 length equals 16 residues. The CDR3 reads CASSLGQGRPNYGYTF. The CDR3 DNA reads TGTGCCAGCAGCTTGGGACAAGGGAGACCTAACTATGGCTACACCTTC.

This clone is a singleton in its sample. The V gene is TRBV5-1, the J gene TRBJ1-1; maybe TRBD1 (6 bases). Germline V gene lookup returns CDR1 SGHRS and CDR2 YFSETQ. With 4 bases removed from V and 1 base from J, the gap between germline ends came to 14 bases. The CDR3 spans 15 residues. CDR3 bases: TGCGCCAGCAGCCCGAGGGGGAGGCAGAACACTGAAGCTTTCTTT. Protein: CASSPRGRQNTEAFF. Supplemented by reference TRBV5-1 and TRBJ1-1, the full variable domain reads KAGVTQTPRYLIKTRGQQVTLSCSPISGHRSVSWYQQTPGQGLQFLFEYFSETQRNKGNFPGRFSGRQFSNSRSEMNVSTLELGDSALYLCASSPRGRQNTEAFFGQGTRLTVV.

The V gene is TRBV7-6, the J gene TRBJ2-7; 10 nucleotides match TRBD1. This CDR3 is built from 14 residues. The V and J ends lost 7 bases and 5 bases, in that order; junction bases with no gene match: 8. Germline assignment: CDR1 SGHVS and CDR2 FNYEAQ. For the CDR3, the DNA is TGTGCCAGCACCACTGGGGACAGGGGCCACGAGCAGTACTTC. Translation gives CASTTGDRGHEQYF.

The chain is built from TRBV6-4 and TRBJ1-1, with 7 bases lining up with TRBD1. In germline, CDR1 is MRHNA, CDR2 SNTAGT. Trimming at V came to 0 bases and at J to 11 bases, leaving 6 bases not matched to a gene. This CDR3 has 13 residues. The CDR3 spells CASSDSKGGLAFF. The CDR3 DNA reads TGTGCCAGCAGTGACTCGAAAGGGGGCCTGGCTTTCTTT.

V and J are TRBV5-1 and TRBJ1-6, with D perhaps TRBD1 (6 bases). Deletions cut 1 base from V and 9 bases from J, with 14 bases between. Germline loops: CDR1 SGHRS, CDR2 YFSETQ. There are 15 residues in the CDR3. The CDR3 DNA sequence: TGCGCCAGCAGCTTGCGAGGGGGACCGACTTCACCCCTCCACTTT. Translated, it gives CASSLRGGPTSPLHF.

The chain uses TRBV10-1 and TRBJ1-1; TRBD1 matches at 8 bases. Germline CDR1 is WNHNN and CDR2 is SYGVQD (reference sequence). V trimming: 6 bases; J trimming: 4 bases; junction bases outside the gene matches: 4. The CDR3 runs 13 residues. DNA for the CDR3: TGCGCCAGCAGCCTAACAGGGGGCACTGAAGCTTTCTTT. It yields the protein CASSLTGGTEAFF.

CDR3 in amino acids: CASSPKGQPQHF. The CDR3 DNA reads as TGTGCCAGCAGCCCGAAGGGTCAGCCCCAGCATTTT. The rearrangement uses TRBV5-8 and TRBJ1-5; D remains ambiguous. Trimming removed 4 bases from V and 6 bases from J, with 8 bases in between. This CDR3 comprises 12 residues. The germline CDR1 and CDR2 sequences are SGHTS and YDEGEE.

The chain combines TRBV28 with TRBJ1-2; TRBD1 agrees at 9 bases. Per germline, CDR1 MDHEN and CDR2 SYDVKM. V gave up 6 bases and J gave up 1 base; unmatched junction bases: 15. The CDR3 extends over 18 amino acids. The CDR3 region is CASSTYPGTGFGNYGYTF. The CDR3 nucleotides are TGTGCCAGCAGCACATATCCCGGGACAGGGTTCGGTAACTATGGCTACACCTTC.

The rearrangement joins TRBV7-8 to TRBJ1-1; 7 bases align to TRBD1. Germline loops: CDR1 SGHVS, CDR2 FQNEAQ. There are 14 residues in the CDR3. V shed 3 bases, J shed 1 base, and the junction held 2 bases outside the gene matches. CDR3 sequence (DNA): TGTGCCAGCAGCTTGTACAGGGGGAACACTGAAGCTTTCTTT. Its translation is CASSLYRGNTEAFF.

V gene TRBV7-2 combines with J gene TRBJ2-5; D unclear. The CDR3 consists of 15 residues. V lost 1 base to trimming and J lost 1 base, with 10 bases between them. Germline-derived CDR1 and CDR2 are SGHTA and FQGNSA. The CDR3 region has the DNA TGTGCCAGCAGCTTAGTGGCGCCACCCCAAGAGACCCAGTACTTC. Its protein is CASSLVAPPQETQYF.

The DNA of the CDR3 is TGTGCCAGCAGGGTCGGGGACGGTTCACCCCTCCACTTT. Translating it yields CASRVGDGSPLHF. The chain couples TRBV6-4 to TRBJ1-6, with a possible D match to TRBD1 (5 bases). The length of the CDR3 is 13 residues. V was cut by 6 bases and J by 9 bases, with 12 bases left in between. The germline V gene has CDR1 MRHNA and CDR2 SNTAGT.

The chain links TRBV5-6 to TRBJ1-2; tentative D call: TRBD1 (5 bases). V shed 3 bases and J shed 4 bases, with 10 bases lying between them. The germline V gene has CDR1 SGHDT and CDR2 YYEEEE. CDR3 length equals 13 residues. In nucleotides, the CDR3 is TGTGCCAGCAGCTCCGGAGGGGCCTATGGCTACACCTTC. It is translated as CASSSGGAYGYTF. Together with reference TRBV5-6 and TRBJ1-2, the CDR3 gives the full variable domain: DAGVTQSPTHLIKTRGQQVTLRCSPKSGHDTVSWYQQALGQGPQFIFQYYEEEERQRGNFPDRFSGHQFPNYSSELNVNALLLGDSALYLCASSSGGAYGYTFGSGTRLTVV.

For the CDR3, the DNA is TGTGCCAGCAGCCTACCAACTAATGAAAAACTGTTTTTT. It is translated as CASSLPTNEKLFF. J is TRBJ1-4 and V is TRBV5-6, with D unresolved. The CDR3 loop spans 13 amino acids. Trimming took off 4 bases at V and 0 bases at J, with 4 bases between the two ends. Germline assignment: CDR1 SGHDT and CDR2 YYEEEE. The full variable domain, rest sourced from reference TRBV5-6 and TRBJ1-4, is DAGVTQSPTHLIKTRGQQVTLRCSPKSGHDTVSWYQQALGQGPQFIFQYYEEEERQRGNFPDRFSGHQFPNYSSELNVNALLLGDSALYLCASSLPTNEKLFFGSGTQLSVL.

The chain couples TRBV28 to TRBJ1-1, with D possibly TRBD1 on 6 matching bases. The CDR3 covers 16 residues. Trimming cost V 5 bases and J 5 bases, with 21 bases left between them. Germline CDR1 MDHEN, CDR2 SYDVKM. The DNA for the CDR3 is TGTGCCAGCAGTCCCGCCCCGGGGCAGGGGCTAACTGAAGCTTTCTTT. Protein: CASSPAPGQGLTEAFF.

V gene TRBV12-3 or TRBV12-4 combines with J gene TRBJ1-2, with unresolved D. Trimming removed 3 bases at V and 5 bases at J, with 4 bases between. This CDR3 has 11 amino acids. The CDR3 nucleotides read TGTGCCAGCAGTTTGTCTTATGGCTACACCTTC. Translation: CASSLSYGYTF.